The 27 T cell receptor beta chains listed next were all sequenced from one sample in a study of blood T cell repertoires in COVID-19. Clones were sequenced by immunoSEQ multiplex PCR, and TCRdb holds only the in-frame ones, with some missing. The sample holds more than 45,000 clones, about 81% seen once. Sequencing was carried out using peripheral blood. Receptors originate from a woman in her fifties or sixties with acute or convalescent COVID-19.

This sequence joins TRBV10-3 and TRBJ2-7; 7 bases agree with TRBD1. The V gene's germline CDR1 is ENHRY and CDR2 SYGVKD. This CDR3 has 16 amino acids. V lost 2 bases, J lost 0 bases, and 7 bases stayed unmatched. CDR3 residues: CAISETGTVVSYEQYF. DNA of the CDR3: TGTGCCATCAGTGAGACCGGGACAGTCGTCTCCTACGAGCAGTACTTC.

The chain combines TRBV18 with TRBJ2-2; 7 bases align to TRBD1. Germline V gives CDR1 KGHSH, CDR2 LQKENI. CDR3 length: 15 residues. V was clipped by 3 bases and J by 2 bases; unmatched bases: 3. The chain's CDR3 is CASSPDRTNTGELFF. The CDR3 DNA reads TGTGCCAGCTCACCGGACAGGACAAACACCGGGGAGCTGTTTTTT.

V gene TRBV2 combines with J gene TRBJ1-4; TRBD1 agrees at 7 bases. Germline V gives CDR1 SNHLY, CDR2 FYNNEI. After removal of 2 bases from V and 5 bases from J, the junction contained 5 bases not matched to a gene. The CDR3 length is 15 residues. In DNA form, the CDR3 reads TGTGCCAGCAGTGAACCGGGACAGCAAAATGAAAAACTGTTTTTT. This gives the protein CASSEPGQQNEKLFF.

This clone is a singleton in its sample. The CDR3 loop is CASKSKGQPNTEAFF. In DNA, the CDR3 is TGTGCCAGTAAAAGTAAGGGACAGCCGAACACTGAAGCTTTCTTT. The chain combines TRBV19 with TRBJ1-1, with 7 nucleotides matching TRBD1. The germline CDR1 and CDR2 sequences are LNHDA and SQIVND (reference sequence). V lost 7 bases and J lost 1; bases outside the gene matches: 9. The length of the CDR3 is 15 residues.

J is TRBJ1-2 and V is TRBV7-9; D call uncertain. The CDR3 length is 15 residues. V shed 5 bases and J shed 4 bases, with 17 bases lying between them. Germline V gene data show CDR1 as SEHNR and CDR2 as FQNEAQ (reference sequence). CDR3 protein: CASSRPGPRGYGYTF. As DNA, the CDR3 is TGTGCCAGCAGCCGACCGGGCCCCCGGGGCTATGGCTACACCTTC. Variable domain in full (rest from reference TRBV7-9 and TRBJ1-2): DTGVSQNPRHKITKRGQNVTFRCDPISEHNRLYWYRQTLGQGPEFLTYFQNEAQLEKSRLLSDRFSAERPKGSFSTLEIQRTEQGDSAMYLCASSRPGPRGYGYTFGSGTRLTVV.

The genes are TRBV12-5 and TRBJ1-3; 8 nucleotides match TRBD1. The CDR3 runs 14 residues. CDR1 and CDR2 (germline): LGHNT, FRNRAP. Losses at the gene ends were 6 bases for V and 2 bases for J; bases not matched to a gene: 3. The chain's CDR3 is CASGWTGTGNTIYF. As DNA, the CDR3 is TGTGCTAGTGGCTGGACAGGGACTGGAAACACCATATATTTT.

The chain uses TRBV18 and TRBJ1-2; 9 nucleotides agree with TRBD1. The CDR3 runs 15 residues. CDR1 and CDR2 (germline): KGHSH, LQKENI. The V gene end was trimmed by 3 bases and the J gene end by 6 bases; junction bases not matched to a gene: 8. The CDR3 region has the DNA TGTGCCAGCTCACCCGGGGACAGGGCAATGGATGGCTACACCTTC. This translates into CASSPGDRAMDGYTF.

J is TRBJ2-7 and V is TRBV5-4; 8 bases align to TRBD2. V was clipped by 4 bases and J by 2 bases; unmatched bases: 8. The V gene's germline CDR1 is SGHNT and CDR2 YYREEE (reference sequence). This CDR3 contains 15 residues. The CDR3, as DNA: TGTGCCAGCAGCCCGGGGGGGGCAGTTCCCTACGAGCAGTACTTC. Translation gives CASSPGGAVPYEQYF.

V is TRBV5-6 and J is TRBJ1-2; no firm D call. CDR1 SGHDT and CDR2 YYEEEE come from the germline V gene. Deletions cut 0 bases from V and 4 bases from J, with 7 bases between. This CDR3 region has 13 residues. CDR3 sequence reads: CASSLDFFYGYTF. The CDR3 DNA is TGTGCCAGCAGCTTGGACTTCTTCTATGGCTACACCTTC.

The chain carries TRBV3-1 (or the pseudogene TRBV3-2) and TRBJ1-6; D gene uncertain. Trimming shortened V by 4 bases and J by 2 bases, and 9 bases separated the two germline ends. This CDR3 is built from 15 residues. Per germline, CDR1 LGHDT and CDR2 YNNKEL (reference sequence). CDR3 region: CASSPGITYNSPLHF. The CDR3 DNA reads as TGTGCCAGCAGCCCAGGTATTACCTATAATTCACCCCTCCACTTT.

The V gene is TRBV27, the J gene TRBJ1-1; D is perhaps TRBD1 (5 bases). From germline, CDR1 is MNHEY and CDR2 SMNVEV (reference sequence). Between the trimmed V and J ends, which lost 8 bases and 0 bases, there was a span of 16 bases. CDR3 length: 15 residues. The CDR3 is CASSLGGIVNTEAFF. CDR3 in DNA: TGTGCCAGCTCCCTGGGGGGTATTGTGAACACTGAAGCTTTCTTT.

This chain links TRBV6-1 with TRBJ1-1; TRBD1 matches at 8 bases. Germline assignment: CDR1 MNHNS and CDR2 SASEGT. V trimming: 5 bases; J trimming: 8 bases; junction bases outside the gene matches: 4. The CDR3 has 12 amino acids. The CDR3 nucleotides read TGTGCCAGCAGTCCCCGGGACAGGGAAGCTTTCTTT. Translation: CASSPRDREAFF.

This clone has only one observation. One end of the junction fails to match germline, which may point to a read error. Other DNA sequences of this sample code for an identical CDR3. The chain uses TRBV7-3 and TRBJ1-1, with no clear D. Germline V gene sequence: CDR1 SGHTA, CDR2 FQGTGA. This CDR3 is built from 15 residues. The CDR3 loop is CASSLTGGPGTEAFF. The CDR3 nucleotides read TGTGCCAGTAGCTTAACTGGCGGGCCAGGCACTGAAGCTTTCTTT.

This rearrangement joins TRBV11-3 to TRBJ2-1, with 8 positions matching TRBD2. The CDR3 has 15 residues. Germline V gene data show CDR1 as SGHNT and CDR2 as YENEEA. Trimming removed 3 bases from V and 7 bases from J; junction bases left unmatched: 8. Written as DNA, the CDR3 is TGTGCCAGCAGCTTTGGACGGGGGGGCCGGAATGAGCAGTTCTTC. This codes for CASSFGRGGRNEQFF.

The chain employs TRBV10-3 and TRBJ2-7, with D tentatively TRBD1 (5 bases). CDR3 length: 15 amino acids. The V end lost 0 bases, the J end lost 3 bases, and 12 bases lay between the germline ends. Germline CDR1 ENHRY, CDR2 SYGVKD. The CDR3 is CAISESNGQGYEQYF. CDR3 in DNA: TGTGCCATCAGTGAGTCGAATGGGCAGGGCTACGAGCAGTACTTC.

The chain carries TRBV11-3 and TRBJ2-6; tentative D call: TRBD1 (6 bases). The CDR3 contains 14 residues. Per the germline V gene, CDR1 is SGHNT and CDR2 is YENEEA. Deletions cut 8 bases from V and 2 bases from J, with 10 bases between. CDR3 coding DNA: TGTGCCAGCTCCCAGGGGACTGGGGCCAACGTCCTGACTTTC. Amino acid sequence: CASSQGTGANVLTF.

V gene TRBV5-8 combines with J gene TRBJ1-5; D is perhaps TRBD1 (6 bases). V was shortened by 4 bases and J by 9 bases, with 23 bases between the two germline ends. Germline loops: CDR1 SGHTS, CDR2 YDEGEE. The CDR3 consists of 16 residues. In nucleotides, the CDR3 is TGTGCCAGCAGCAGAAGAACCCAGGGGCGCTTAGGGCCCCAGCATTTT. Translating gives CASSRRTQGRLGPQHF.

The rearrangement links TRBV6-5 to TRBJ1-5; D is undetermined. V lost 8 bases to trimming and J lost 0 bases, with 11 bases between them. CDR3 size: 14 residues. Germline V lookup: CDR1 MNHEY, CDR2 SVGAGI. The CDR3, as DNA: TGTGCCAGCTCGCGGTTCAATAGCAATCAGCCCCAGCATTTT. It codes for CASSRFNSNQPQHF.

J is TRBJ2-5 and V is TRBV4-2; 8 bases agree with TRBD2. The CDR3 runs 15 residues. Germline CDR1 and CDR2: LGHNA and YNFKEQ. The V gene end was trimmed by 3 bases and the J gene end by 4 bases; junction bases not matched to a gene: 7. DNA for the CDR3: TGTGCCAGCAGCCAGGATCTAAGCGGGGGAGAGACCCAGTACTTC. Translating gives CASSQDLSGGETQYF.

The chain joins TRBV27 to TRBJ1-3; D is unclear. The CDR3 runs to 15 residues. Trimming removed 6 bases from V and 2 bases from J, with 14 bases in between. Germline CDR1 MNHEY, CDR2 SMNVEV (reference sequence). The CDR3 sequence: CASSRNTETGNTIYF. DNA for the CDR3: TGTGCCAGCAGCCGAAACACAGAAACTGGAAACACCATATATTTT.

The gene calls are TRBV20-1 and TRBJ2-7; TRBD2 might be the D (6 bases). CDR1 and CDR2 from the germline V gene are DFQATT and SNEGSKA (reference sequence). This CDR3 region has 12 residues. Trimming took off 3 bases at V and 3 bases at J, with 9 bases between the two ends. CDR3: CSASGLFYEQYF. CDR3 DNA: TGCAGTGCTAGTGGACTATTCTACGAGCAGTACTTC.

The rearrangement uses TRBV3-1 (or the pseudogene TRBV3-2) and TRBJ2-7; 7 positions match TRBD2. The CDR3 extends over 15 amino acids. V lost 4 bases to trimming and J lost 0 bases; unmatched junction nucleotides: 6. Looked up from germline, CDR1 is LGHDT and CDR2 is YNNKEL (reference sequence). The DNA of the CDR3 is TGTGCCAGCAGCCCTCCGCTAGCGGACTCCTACGAGCAGTACTTC. Its translation: CASSPPLADSYEQYF.

Only one count was recorded for this clone. The gene calls are TRBV9 and TRBJ2-1; tentative D call: TRBD2 (5 bases). The ends were cut back, 2 bases at V and 4 bases at J, with 7 bases in the middle. CDR1 SGDLS and CDR2 YYNGEE come from the germline V gene. This CDR3 comprises 13 residues. The CDR3 reads CASSVSGYNEQFF. DNA of the CDR3: TGTGCCAGCAGCGTTTCGGGATACAATGAGCAGTTCTTC. Variable domain in full (rest from reference TRBV9 and TRBJ2-1): DSGVTQTPKHLITATGQRVTLRCSPRSGDLSVYWYQQSLDQGLQFLIQYYNGEERAKGNILERFSAQQFPDLHSELNLSSLELGDSALYFCASSVSGYNEQFFGPGTRLTVL.

The V gene is TRBV9, the J gene TRBJ1-2; 7 bases align to TRBD1. J lost 0 bases, V lost 4 bases, and 6 bases had no gene match. The length of the CDR3 is 15 residues. Germline CDR1 is SGDLS and CDR2 is YYNGEE. Written as DNA, the CDR3 is TGTGCCAGCAGCCCGGGACAGTGGACTAACTATGGCTACACCTTC. Translation: CASSPGQWTNYGYTF.

CDR3 coding DNA: TGTGCCAGCAGTACAAAGACAGGGTCAAGAGAGACCCAGTACTTC. It specifies CASSTKTGSRETQYF. This chain joins TRBV6-2 or TRBV6-3 and TRBJ2-5, with TRBD1 identical over 7 bases. V shed 5 bases and J 4 bases; nucleotides not matched to a gene: 10. CDR3 size: 15 residues. CDR1 is MNHEY, CDR2 SVGEGT, per germline.

J is TRBJ2-5 and V is TRBV6-1; D may be TRBD2 (6 bases). V lost 5 bases and J lost 2, with 12 bases in between. Germline CDR1 MNHNS, CDR2 SASEGT. The CDR3 extends over 14 amino acids. The CDR3 reads CASSSVREQETQYF. DNA of the CDR3: TGTGCCAGCAGTTCAGTCCGGGAGCAAGAGACCCAGTACTTC.

The chain links TRBV15 to TRBJ2-1; 9 positions match TRBD2. The CDR3 covers 17 residues. The germline CDR1 and CDR2 sequences are LNHNV and YYDKDF (reference sequence). Unmatched junction bases numbered 9, after V lost 0 bases and J lost 6 bases. The CDR3 protein is CATSRDRERGDVNEQFF. Written as DNA, the CDR3 is TGTGCCACCAGCAGAGATCGTGAGCGGGGGGACGTCAATGAGCAGTTCTTC.